Listed below are T cell receptor beta chains from one sample, sequenced in a study of CD8 T cells in Susac syndrome. TCRdb called the immunoSEQ multiplex PCR reads again in MiXCR, with one record for every CDR3 protein. Of 75,000 to 100,000 distinct CDR3 sequences in the sample, approximately 95% were seen once. Material: CD8+ T cells from PBMCs. These receptors were collected from a human donor with Susac syndrome. The CDR3 runs from the conserved cysteine through the conserved F or W. D genes are given only for firm matches. Not all rows give a size; the values are once, few, many and, for expanded clones, a class.

>once|TRBV7-6|TRBJ2-2|TRBD2
CASSSDGRAHAGELFF
TGTGCCAGCAGCTCCGACGGGAGGGCCCATGCCGGGGAGCTGTTTTTT
>.|TRBV4-1|TRBJ2-1|TRBD2
CASSQGGAGVTYNEQFF
TGCGCCAGCAGCCAGGGCGGAGCGGGAGTCACTTACAATGAGCAGTTCTTC
>once|TRBV2|TRBJ2-7|.
CASSELGYEQYF
TGTGCCAGCAGTGAACTCGGGTACGAGCAGTACTTC
>.|TRBV24-1|TRBJ2-1|TRBD1
CATSDAGQGNEQFF
TGTGCCACCAGTGATGCGGGACAGGGAAATGAGCAGTTCTTC
>.|TRBV12-3/TRBV12-4|TRBJ2-5|TRBD2
CASSYGLAVRETQYF
TGTGCCAGCAGCTACGGACTAGCGGTCCGTGAGACCCAGTACTTC
>.|TRBV28|TRBJ2-7|TRBD2
CASSLFPGLAGYEQYF
TGTGCCAGCAGTTTATTTCCCGGACTAGCGGGGTACGAGCAGTACTTC
>.|TRBV9|TRBJ2-1|.
CASSVGRPPNEQFF
TGTGCCAGCAGCGTAGGAAGGCCTCCCAATGAGCAGTTCTTC
>.|TRBV28|TRBJ2-7|.
CASSPYHPGKEQYF
TGTGCCAGCAGTCCCTACCACCCGGGCAAGGAGCAGTACTTC
>.|TRBV2|TRBJ2-3|.
CASSGLSRDTQYF
TGTGCCAGCAGCGGACTGAGTCGGGATACGCAGTATTTT
>.|TRBV21-1|TRBJ2-7|.
CASRGGTLLEQYF
TGTGCCAGCAGGGGTGGGACCCTCCTCGAGCAGTACTTC
>.|TRBV27|TRBJ1-1|TRBD1
CASSPPGQENTEAFF
TGTGCCAGCAGTCCCCCGGGACAGGAGAACACTGAAGCTTTCTTT
>.|TRBV30|TRBJ2-1|.
CAWTNSYNEQFF
TGTGCCTGGACTAACTCCTACAATGAGCAGTTCTTC
>.|TRBV27|TRBJ2-7|.
CASSSGGEQYF
TGTGCCAGCAGTTCAGGGGGGGAGCAGTACTTC
>.|TRBV13|TRBJ2-2|.
CASSLLQAGEDTGELFF
TGTGCCAGCAGCCTCCTACAGGCAGGGGAAGACACCGGGGAGCTGTTTTTT
>.|TRBV15|TRBJ2-5|.
CATKGLGETQYF
TGTGCCACCAAGGGCCTAGGAGAGACCCAGTACTTC
>.|TRBV9|TRBJ1-2|.
CASSVALTDSNYGYTF
TGTGCCAGCAGCGTAGCTTTGACAGATTCTAACTATGGCTACACCTTC
>.|TRBV28|TRBJ2-1|TRBD1
CASSYDRAEQFF
TGTGCCAGCAGCTACGACAGGGCTGAGCAGTTCTTC
>once|TRBV9|TRBJ2-3|.
CASSVEGGFTDTQYF
TGTGCCAGCAGCGTAGAAGGCGGGTTCACAGATACGCAGTATTTT
>.|TRBV29-1|TRBJ2-1|.
CSVVSVNEQFF
TGCAGCGTTGTTAGCGTAAATGAGCAGTTCTTC
>.|TRBV29-1|TRBJ2-5|.
CSVGQELQETQYF
TGCAGCGTTGGACAGGAACTCCAAGAGACCCAGTACTTC
>.|TRBV3-1|TRBJ2-5|.
CASTSDRLGAQYF
TGTGCCAGCACCTCGGACAGATTGGGGGCCCAGTACTTC
>.|TRBV30|TRBJ2-7|.
CAWILGYEQYF
TGTGCCTGGATATTAGGCTACGAGCAGTACTTC
>.|TRBV9|TRBJ2-7|.
CASSGGRGYEQYF
TGTGCCAGCAGCGGAGGTCGAGGGTACGAGCAGTACTTC
>.|TRBV27|TRBJ1-1|.
CASRFEGPNTEAFF
TGTGCCAGCAGATTTGAGGGCCCTAACACTGAAGCTTTCTTT
>few|TRBV12-3/TRBV12-4|TRBJ1-1|TRBD1
CASSPGTANTEAFF
TGTGCCAGCAGTCCCGGGACAGCGAACACTGAAGCTTTCTTT
>.|TRBV5-6|TRBJ2-3|TRBD2
CASSSGTSASTDTQYF
TGTGCCAGCAGCTCCGGGACTAGCGCTAGCACAGATACGCAGTATTTT
>.|TRBV12-5|TRBJ2-2|TRBD2
CASGFSAGGPVTGELFF
TGTGCTAGTGGTTTCTCAGCGGGAGGGCCGGTTACCGGGGAGCTGTTTTTT
>.|TRBV19|TRBJ2-1|TRBD2
CASSMGGGSYNEQFF
TGTGCCAGTAGTATGGGCGGGGGATCCTACAATGAGCAGTTCTTC
>once|TRBV3-1|TRBJ2-5|.
CAVRGLQQETQYF
TGTGCCGTGAGGGGACTTCAACAAGAGACCCAGTACTTC
>.|TRBV30|TRBJ2-1|TRBD2
CAWNRGTSFFNEQFF
TGTGCCTGGAACCGCGGGACTAGCTTTTTCAATGAGCAGTTCTTC
>.|TRBV29-1|TRBJ2-1|.
CSVGNVADGAEQFF
TGCAGCGTTGGTAACGTAGCCGACGGGGCTGAGCAGTTCTTC
>.|TRBV20-1|TRBJ2-5|.
CSVGETQYF
TGCAGTGTCGGGGAGACCCAGTACTTC
>.|TRBV9|TRBJ2-3|.
CASSVERSTDTQYF
TGTGCCAGCAGCGTAGAACGGAGCACAGATACGCAGTATTTT
>.|TRBV28|TRBJ2-1|.
CASSLPGDNNEQFF
TGTGCCAGCAGTTTACCCGGAGACAACAATGAGCAGTTCTTC
>.|TRBV20-1|TRBJ1-1|.
CSARDSEGLGTEAFF
TGCAGTGCTAGAGATTCCGAGGGGCTAGGCACTGAAGCTTTCTTT
>.|TRBV12-3/TRBV12-4|TRBJ2-7|.
CASSVLPYEQYF
TGTGCCAGCAGTGTTCTACCCTACGAGCAGTACTTC
>.|TRBV9|TRBJ2-7|TRBD2
CASSGYGEGKPYEQYF
TGTGCCAGCAGCGGTTACGGGGAGGGCAAACCCTACGAGCAGTACTTC
>.|TRBV15|TRBJ2-5|.
CATSMDYQETQYF
TGTGCCACCAGCATGGATTACCAAGAGACCCAGTACTTC
>.|TRBV4-3|TRBJ2-5|.
CASSQAYGRRDDQETQYF
TGCGCCAGCAGCCAAGCGTACGGTAGGAGGGATGACCAAGAGACCCAGTACTTC
>.|TRBV28|TRBJ2-2|TRBD2
CASSLLRGLVGTGELFF
TGTGCCAGCAGTTTGCTCCGGGGACTAGTCGGCACCGGGGAGCTGTTTTTT
>.|TRBV7-9|TRBJ2-4|TRBD1
CASSTQGIAKNIQYF
TGTGCCAGCAGCACACAGGGGATAGCCAAAAACATTCAGTACTTC
>once|TRBV7-2|TRBJ2-7|.
CASSLAAGGEQYF
TGTGCCAGCAGCTTAGCGGCCGGGGGCGAGCAGTACTTC
>few|TRBV29-1|TRBJ1-3|.
CSVPGLGNTIYF
TGCAGCGTTCCGGGTCTCGGAAACACCATATATTTT
>.|TRBV9|TRBJ2-1|TRBD2
CASSTRSGAGAYNEQFF
TGTGCCAGCAGCACGCGATCCGGTGCGGGGGCCTACAATGAGCAGTTCTTC
>.|TRBV20-1|TRBJ2-2|TRBD2
CSARGTSGDTGELFF
TGCAGTGCTAGGGGGACTAGCGGGGACACCGGGGAGCTGTTTTTT
>.|TRBV29-1|TRBJ2-7|TRBD1
CSVDGGQGGPYEQYF
TGCAGCGTTGATGGGGGACAGGGAGGTCCCTACGAGCAGTACTTC
>.|TRBV12-3/TRBV12-4|TRBJ2-1|.
CASRNGANSYNEQFF
TGTGCCAGCAGAAACGGGGCTAACTCCTACAATGAGCAGTTCTTC
>.|TRBV30|TRBJ2-7|.
CAWSVGRIYEQYF
TGTGCCTGGAGTGTAGGCAGGATCTACGAGCAGTACTTC
>.|TRBV28|TRBJ2-3|TRBD1
CASTVGTGGTDTQYF
TGTGCCAGCACCGTTGGGACAGGGGGCACAGATACGCAGTATTTT
>.|TRBV5-1|TRBJ2-5|.
CASSSPRAHDQETQYF
TGCGCCAGCAGCTCCCCCCGGGCCCACGACCAAGAGACCCAGTACTTC
>.|TRBV29-1|TRBJ2-1|.
CSVEDLRGNEQFF
TGCAGCGTTGAAGATCTCAGGGGAAATGAGCAGTTCTTC
>.|TRBV7-8|TRBJ1-1|TRBD1
CASRRDREAFF
TGTGCCAGCAGAAGAGACAGGGAGGCTTTCTTT
>.|TRBV9|TRBJ2-1|TRBD2
CASSVRLAGEMSSYNEQFF
TGTGCCAGCAGCGTAAGACTAGCGGGAGAGATGAGCTCCTACAATGAGCAGTTCTTC
>.|TRBV29-1|TRBJ2-7|TRBD2
CSVSGRSPYEQYF
TGCAGCGTTAGCGGGAGGAGCCCTTACGAGCAGTACTTC
>.|TRBV16|TRBJ2-1|.
CASSPAATEQFF
TGTGCCAGCAGCCCGGCTGCGACGGAGCAGTTCTTC
>.|TRBV3-1|TRBJ2-7|TRBD2
CASSHTSGVSNGIEQYF
TGTGCCAGCAGCCATACTAGCGGGGTTTCCAATGGGATCGAGCAGTACTTC
>.|TRBV9|TRBJ2-1|.
CASSVAGVVDEQFF
TGTGCCAGCAGCGTAGCGGGAGTCGTCGATGAGCAGTTCTTC